One sample yielded the 9 T cell receptor beta chains listed below, sequenced in a study of cytomegalovirus exposure and HLA in healthy donors. PCR used 60 Vbeta primers and 13 Jbeta primers. The assay was immunoSEQ multiplex PCR, and TCRdb's table has in-frame clones only and misses some. Seen here are some 160,000 clones, roughly 80% observed once, and the top ten hold roughly 4.3%. The sequenced sample consisted of PBMCs. These receptors were obtained from a woman in her thirties or forties in good health and CMV-seropositive.

V is TRBV7-9 and J is TRBJ2-2; a weak D match, TRBD1 (10 bases). Germline V gene data show CDR1 as SEHNR and CDR2 as FQNEAQ (reference sequence). CDR3 length equals 18 residues. Trimming removed 5 bases from V and 5 bases from J, with 24 bases in between. The CDR3 is CASSPLAGQGKYTGELFF. DNA for the CDR3: TGTGCCAGCAGCCCTCTAGCGGGACAGGGGAAGTATACCGGGGAGCTGTTTTTT.

In DNA form, the CDR3 reads TGTGCCAGCAGTCGAGCCGGGACAGGGAGTGGAGATGAGCAGTTCTTC. As protein: CASSRAGTGSGDEQFF. This chain connects TRBV7-3 to TRBJ2-1; 9 bases match TRBD1. CDR3 length equals 16 residues. Germline values: CDR1 SGHTA, CDR2 FQGTGA. Trimming removed 6 bases from V and 8 bases from J; junction bases left unmatched: 14.

The gene calls are TRBV9 and TRBJ2-1; TRBD2 aligns across 13 bases. Germline CDR1 reads SGDLS; CDR2 reads YYNGEE. This CDR3 is built from 20 residues. The V segment lost 3 bases and the J segment 4 bases; nucleotides outside the gene matches: 16. The CDR3 spells CASSEGRGLAGRVGYNEQFF. CDR3 in DNA: TGTGCCAGCAGCGAGGGGAGGGGACTAGCGGGAAGAGTGGGGTACAATGAGCAGTTCTTC.

This chain uses TRBV27 with TRBJ2-3; D possibly corresponds to TRBD2 (8 bases). Trimming removed 11 bases from V and 1 base from J, with 25 bases in between. This CDR3 has 17 amino acids. Germline CDR1 MNHEY, CDR2 SMNVEV (reference sequence). CDR3 sequence reads: CAASSRTGGGGTDTQYF. CDR3 DNA sequence: TGTGCCGCCAGCTCCAGAACGGGAGGGGGCGGCACAGATACGCAGTATTTT.

This clone was seen once. The V gene is TRBV10-3, the J gene TRBJ2-5; 11 bases fit TRBD2. This CDR3 comprises 14 residues. CDR1 is ENHRY, CDR2 SYGVKD, per germline. Unmatched junction bases numbered 8, after V lost 11 bases and J lost 3 bases. The CDR3 nucleotides read TGTGCCGGGGGTAGCGGGGGGGCCGAAGAGACCCAGTACTTC. Amino acid sequence: CAGGSGGAEETQYF.

The chain couples TRBV27 to TRBJ2-2; 8 nucleotides match TRBD2. The V gene's germline CDR1 is MNHEY and CDR2 SMNVEV (reference sequence). The CDR3 covers 14 residues. The V segment lost 7 bases and the J segment 2 bases; nucleotides outside the gene matches: 3. Written as DNA, the CDR3 is TGTGCCAGCACAGCGGGGGCTAACACCGGGGAGCTGTTTTTT. Translated, it gives CASTAGANTGELFF.

The chain combines TRBV7-2 with TRBJ1-6, with D possibly matching TRBD1 (6 bases). The CDR3 loop spans 12 amino acids. Per the germline V gene, CDR1 is SGHTA and CDR2 is FQGNSA. Trimming left V 4 bases short and J 14 bases short, with 12 bases between. CDR3 DNA sequence: TGTGCCAGCAGCTCGGACAGTAGAGCCCTCCACTTT. Protein product: CASSSDSRALHF.

The rearrangement uses TRBV28 and TRBJ2-5; 8 positions match TRBD2. Germline lookup yields CDR1 MDHEN and CDR2 SYDVKM. This CDR3 contains 15 residues. V dropped 4 bases and J dropped 1; count of bases not matched to a gene: 5. This chain's CDR3 is CASSWGSGAQETQYF. For the CDR3, the DNA is TGTGCCAGCAGTTGGGGTAGCGGGGCCCAAGAGACCCAGTACTTC.

The chain employs TRBV2 and TRBJ1-2; possibly TRBD1 for D (5 bases). Germline-derived CDR1 and CDR2 are SNHLY and FYNNEI. Trimming pared 8 bases from V and 6 bases from J, leaving 10 bases between. This CDR3 comprises 11 residues. This CDR3 is CASGHNNGYTF. In nucleotides, the CDR3 is TGTGCCAGCGGACACAACAATGGCTACACCTTC.